The 27 T cell receptor beta chains below come from one sample, sequenced in a study of T cells in Graves' hyperthyroidism and ophthalmopathy (dated by TCRdb to the late 2010s). Receptor libraries were prepared by multiplex PCR. Instrument on record: Illumina HiSeq 2000. Amplification of TCR beta CDR3 regions was carried out from RNA transcripts. For the first round of RT-PCR on the TCR CDR3, the HTBI primer set was used together with the Qiagen OneStep RT-PCR kit. TCRdb's own reprocessing of the public reads used fastp at Q25 and MiXCR and kept productive beta chains. Entries that share a CDR3 protein sequence are merged under the most common genes and DNA. The table for this sample lists around 190,000 distinct CDR3 sequences; approximately 17% of them were counted only once. The ten biggest clones cover roughly 32% of the sample. The sample consisted of blood. Every receptor here comes from a woman between 45 and 65 years old with Graves' hyperthyroidism.

This clonotype turned up a few times. The J gene is TRBJ1-1, the V gene TRBV6-2 or TRBV6-3; D is unresolved. From germline, CDR1 is MNHEY and CDR2 SVGEGT. This CDR3 is 14 amino acids long. The V gene lost 8 bases and the J gene lost 1 base, with 14 bases spanning the gap. The CDR3 region has the DNA TGTGCCAGCGGCGAGAGGTGGGGGAACACTGAAGCTTTCTTT. Translating gives CASGERWGNTEAFF.

This clonotype was detected only a few times. The chain combines TRBV20-1 with TRBJ1-2; 7 nucleotides match TRBD1. J was trimmed by 10 bases and V by 6 bases; bases with no gene match: 11. Germline assignment: CDR1 DFQATT and CDR2 SNEGSKA (reference sequence). The CDR3 loop spans 12 amino acids. CDR3 sequence (DNA): TGCAGTGCCACAGGTGCAGGGGGTATCTACACCTTC. This codes for CSATGAGGIYTF.

The V and J genes are TRBV30 and TRBJ2-1, with 7 bases that match TRBD1. This CDR3 has 13 residues. Germline trimming cut 3 bases from V and 7 bases from J; bases unmatched to any gene: 6. Germline V gene data show CDR1 as GTSNPN and CDR2 as SVGIG (reference sequence). CDR3 coding DNA: TGTGCCTGGAGCGGGACAGCGGTAAATGAGCAGTTCTTC. This sequence encodes CAWSGTAVNEQFF.

The sample holds many counts of this clonotype. The junction shows a germline mismatch at one end, possibly a read error. The chain couples TRBV11-1 to TRBJ2-2; perhaps TRBD2 as D (6 bases). This CDR3 contains 15 residues. Germline V CDR1 and CDR2: SGHAT, FQDESV (reference sequence). The CDR3 is CASSHAQGGTGELFF. CDR3 coding DNA: TGTGCCAGCAGCCACGCCCAGGGAGGTACCGGGGAGCTATTTTTT. Filled out from reference TRBV11-1 and TRBJ2-2, the complete variable domain reads EAEVAQSPRYKITEKSQAVAFWCDPISGHATLYWYRQILGQGPELLVQFQDESVVDDSQLPKDRFSAERLKGVDSTLKIQPAELGDSAMYLCASSHAQGGTGELFFGEGSRLTVL.

This clonotype was recorded many times. The rearrangement links TRBV7-2 to TRBJ2-1, with no clear D. CDR1 SGHTA and CDR2 FQGNSA come from the germline V gene. Trimming removed 1 base from V and 9 bases from J, with 4 bases in between. This CDR3 contains 11 residues. The CDR3 DNA is TGTGCCAGCAGCTTAGGGTTTGAGCAGTTCTTC. It codes for CASSLGFEQFF.

The V call is TRBV12-3 or TRBV12-4, the J call TRBJ1-2; 7 positions agree with TRBD1. J lost 7 bases, V lost 6 bases, and 14 bases had no gene match. The CDR3 runs to 15 residues. The CDR3 protein is CASSDGDSSLGGYTF. DNA of the CDR3: TGTGCCAGCAGCGATGGGGACAGCTCGCTCGGTGGCTACACCTTC.

V usage is TRBV5-1 and J usage is TRBJ2-3, with 7 bases fitting TRBD1. V was pared by 7 bases and J by 1 base, with 15 bases of the junction left unmatched. Germline V gene lookup returns CDR1 SGHRS and CDR2 YFSETQ. The CDR3 consists of 17 residues. This chain's CDR3 is CASGDSTGTDRTDTQYF. CDR3 nucleotides: TGCGCCAGCGGGGACAGCACCGGGACAGACCGCACAGATACGCAGTATTTT.

This clonotype was found many times. V usage is TRBV6-1 and J usage is TRBJ1-1, with unresolved D. Trimming removed 7 bases at V and 2 bases at J, with 17 bases between. CDR1 and CDR2 from the germline V gene are MNHNS and SASEGT. This CDR3 is built from 15 residues. The CDR3 coding sequence is TGTGCCAGCACCGAGGGCAGGTCGTATAACACTGAAGCTTTCTTT. This translates into CASTEGRSYNTEAFF.

With respect to this clonotype: A read error may produce the germline difference seen at one junction end. The V call is TRBV5-1, the J call TRBJ1-1, with a tentative D call TRBD1 (5 bases). The CDR3 length is 15 residues. The V gene's germline CDR1 is SGHRS and CDR2 YFSETQ. CDR3 DNA sequence: TGCGCCAGCAGCAGCAGACAGACAGTGAACACTGAAGCTCTCTTT. Its protein product is CASSSRQTVNTEALF. The full variable domain, completed using reference TRBV5-1 and TRBJ1-1, is KAGVTQTPRYLIKTRGQQVTLSCSPISGHRSVSWYQQTPGQGLQFLFEYFSETQRNKGNFPGRFSGRQFSNSRSEMNVSTLELGDSALYLCASSSRQTVNTEALFGQGTRLTVV.

Ten or more counts support this clonotype. The chain has TRBV2 and TRBJ1-2; D call uncertain. The V gene lost 6 bases and the J gene lost 8 bases, with 16 bases spanning the gap. Germline values: CDR1 SNHLY, CDR2 FYNNEI. CDR3 length: 13 amino acids. The CDR3 reads CASRLGPLGGYTF. CDR3 sequence (DNA): TGTGCCAGCAGGCTCGGGCCCCTAGGAGGCTACACCTTC. The entire variable domain, with the rest obtained from reference TRBV2 and TRBJ1-2, is as follows: EPEVTQTPSHQVTQMGQEVILRCVPISNHLYFYWYRQILGQKVEFLVSFYNNEISEKSEIFDDQFSVERPDGSNFTLKIRSTKLEDSAMYFCASRLGPLGGYTFGSGTRLTVV.

The chain links TRBV5-1 to TRBJ2-2, with TRBD1 matching over 9 bases. In germline, CDR1 is SGHRS, CDR2 YFSETQ. Trimming cost V 4 bases and J 5 bases; bases outside gene matches: 3. The CDR3 totals 14 residues. The CDR3 DNA is TGCGCCAGCAGCCCACAGGGGGCGACCGGGGAGCTGTTTTTT. This gives the protein CASSPQGATGELFF. Full variable domain (outside the CDR3, taken from reference TRBV5-1 and TRBJ2-2): KAGVTQTPRYLIKTRGQQVTLSCSPISGHRSVSWYQQTPGQGLQFLFEYFSETQRNKGNFPGRFSGRQFSNSRSEMNVSTLELGDSALYLCASSPQGATGELFFGEGSRLTVL.

This clonotype was found many times. The chain's CDR3 is CSVERGDTEAFF. In DNA, the CDR3 is TGCAGTGTAGAGCGAGGGGACACTGAAGCTTTCTTT. The V and J genes are TRBV20-1 and TRBJ1-1, with a tentative D call TRBD1 (5 bases). Germline CDR1 is DFQATT and CDR2 is SNEGSKA (reference sequence). This CDR3 is built from 12 residues. V lost 7 bases to trimming and J lost 3 bases, with 12 bases between them.

The chain joins TRBV27 to TRBJ1-2; possible D gene TRBD1, 5 bases. Trimming removed 5 bases at V and 4 bases at J, with 11 bases between. Germline V CDR1 and CDR2: MNHEY, SMNVEV (reference sequence). The CDR3 spans 13 residues. CDR3: CASSKGTPYGYTF. CDR3 sequence (DNA): TGTGCCAGCAGTAAAGGGACTCCCTATGGCTACACCTTC.

This clonotype was recorded many times. In DNA, the CDR3 is TGTGCCAGCAGTTACGGGGGAGAAACCTACGAGCAGTACTTC. Its translation: CASSYGGETYEQYF. V and J are TRBV6-6 and TRBJ2-7, with D perhaps TRBD1 or TRBD2 (5 bases each). V was clipped by 2 bases and J by 2 bases, with 10 bases between them. The CDR3 covers 14 residues. Germline V gene sequence: CDR1 MNHNY, CDR2 SVGAGI (reference sequence).

Comments on this clonotype: A clone one base away is much larger, so this may be a read error. The chain is built from TRBV20-1 and TRBJ1-5, with D maybe TRBD1 (6 bases). V lost 0 bases, J lost 0 bases, and 12 bases lay in between. Germline CDR1 DFQATT, CDR2 SNEGSKA (reference sequence). The CDR3 loop spans 16 amino acids. CDR3 in amino acids: CSAREGGHHSNQPQHF. For the CDR3, the DNA is TGCAGTGCTAGAGAGGGGGGACACCATAGCAATCAGCCCCAGCATTTT.

This clonotype was seen a handful of times. The chain has TRBV27 and TRBJ1-2; D ambiguous. This CDR3 has 14 amino acids. CDR1 is MNHEY, CDR2 SMNVEV, per germline (reference sequence). Trimming shortened V by 6 bases and J by 1 base, and 12 bases separated the two germline ends. The CDR3 here is CASSPGAINYGYTF. The CDR3 DNA is TGTGCCAGCAGCCCCGGAGCTATTAACTATGGCTACACCTTC.

This clonotype was counted ten times or more. The chain uses TRBV10-2 and TRBJ1-5; D is unclear. CDR3 size: 14 residues. From germline, CDR1 is WSHSY and CDR2 SAAADI. Trimming took 6 bases from V and 7 from J, leaving 16 bases between them. CDR3 in amino acids: CASSETSLNQPQHF. CDR3 sequence (DNA): TGCGCCAGCAGCGAGACATCTCTTAACCAGCCCCAGCATTTT.

Many counts were recorded for this clonotype. V and J are TRBV19 and TRBJ1-6, with no clear D. The germline gives CDR1 LNHDA, CDR2 SQIVND (reference sequence). Trimming stripped 7 bases from V and 0 bases from J, with 10 bases between. This CDR3 is 15 amino acids long. The CDR3 spells CASTTSGSYNSPLHF. The CDR3 DNA reads TGTGCCAGTACGACGTCCGGCTCCTATAATTCACCCCTCCACTTT.

This clonotype has at least ten counts. This chain connects TRBV3-1 to TRBJ2-1, with D possibly being TRBD2 (5 bases). CDR3 length: 15 amino acids. Between the trimmed V and J ends, which lost 1 base and 4 bases, there was a span of 11 bases. Germline V lookup: CDR1 LGHDT, CDR2 YNNKEL (reference sequence). The CDR3: CASSQGLNLYNEQFF. CDR3 nucleotide sequence: TGTGCCAGCAGCCAAGGACTAAACCTATACAATGAGCAGTTCTTC.

This clonotype was observed many times. The junction and the germline gene differ at one end; a read error may be behind it. The rearrangement links TRBV7-7 to TRBJ2-7, with D possibly being TRBD2 (7 bases). The germline V gene encodes CDR1 SSHAT and CDR2 FNYEAQ (reference sequence). The CDR3 is 15 residues long. CDR3 region: CASSLRTAGLGEQYF. CDR3 nucleotide sequence: TGTGCTAGCAGCTTACGGACAGCGGGACTTGGCGAGCAGTACTTC.

V and J are TRBV5-1 and TRBJ2-1, with D tentatively TRBD2 (5 bases). This CDR3 has 12 residues. Trimming removed 1 base from V and 6 bases from J, with 5 bases in between. Germline loops: CDR1 SGHRS, CDR2 YFSETQ. As DNA, the CDR3 is TGCGCCAGCAGCTTGCTAGCCAATGAGCAGTTCTTC. It codes for CASSLLANEQFF.

This clonotype was seen ten or more times. V is TRBV2 and J is TRBJ2-1; D unclear. V was trimmed by 5 bases and J by 7 bases, leaving 12 bases between them. Germline values: CDR1 SNHLY, CDR2 FYNNEI. This CDR3 comprises 13 residues. The CDR3 reads CASSPWAGNEQFF. In DNA form, the CDR3 reads TGTGCCAGCAGTCCATGGGCCGGTAATGAGCAGTTCTTC. The complete variable domain, with remaining parts taken from reference TRBV2 and TRBJ2-1, reads EPEVTQTPSHQVTQMGQEVILRCVPISNHLYFYWYRQILGQKVEFLVSFYNNEISEKSEIFDDQFSVERPDGSNFTLKIRSTKLEDSAMYFCASSPWAGNEQFFGPGTRLTVL.

This clonotype was picked up many times. The V gene is TRBV18, the J gene TRBJ1-1; no clear D gene. Between the trimmed V and J ends, which lost 3 bases and 1 base, there was a span of 9 bases. CDR3 length: 14 residues. CDR1 and CDR2 (germline): KGHSH, LQKENI. The CDR3 reads CASSPWKENTEAFF. The CDR3 coding sequence is TGTGCCAGCTCACCTTGGAAAGAGAACACTGAAGCTTTCTTT. The complete variable domain, with remaining parts taken from reference TRBV18 and TRBJ1-1, reads NAGVMQNPRHLVRRRGQEARLRCSPMKGHSHVYWYRQLPEEGLKFMVYLQKENIIDESGMPKERFSAEFPKEGPSILRIQQVVRGDSAAYFCASSPWKENTEAFFGQGTRLTVV.

This clonotype was seen at least ten times. The rearrangement links TRBV5-1 to TRBJ2-6; D unresolved. V was shortened by 5 bases and J by 0 bases, with 9 bases between the two germline ends. Germline V gene lookup returns CDR1 SGHRS and CDR2 YFSETQ. The CDR3 is 15 amino acids. Here the CDR3 DNA reads TGCGCCAGCAGTCCAACGGGCTCTGGGGCCAACGTCCTGACTTTC. The encoded protein is CASSPTGSGANVLTF.

This clonotype was seen repeatedly, ten times or more. The J gene is TRBJ2-3, the V gene TRBV19; 9 bases line up with TRBD2. Trimming took 5 bases from V and 1 from J; bases not matched to a gene: 4. Germline values: CDR1 LNHDA, CDR2 SQIVND (reference sequence). CDR3 length: 15 amino acids. The CDR3 loop is CASSLERGGTDTQYF. The CDR3, as DNA: TGTGCCAGTAGTCTTGAGCGGGGGGGCACAGATACGCAGTATTTT. Looking up the rest from reference TRBV19 and TRBJ2-3 gives the full variable domain: DGGITQSPKYLFRKEGQNVTLSCEQNLNHDAMYWYRQDPGQGLRLIYYSQIVNDFQKGDIAEGYSVSREKKESFPLTVTSAQKNPTAFYLCASSLERGGTDTQYFGPGTRLTVL.

The chain recombines TRBV18 with TRBJ2-6; TRBD1 agrees at 9 bases. CDR1 KGHSH and CDR2 LQKENI come from the germline V gene. The CDR3 is 16 amino acids. V shed 8 bases and J 2 bases; nucleotides not matched to a gene: 7. The CDR3 region is CASGDRVTAGANVLTF. In nucleotides, the CDR3 is TGTGCCAGCGGGGACAGGGTGACGGCTGGGGCCAACGTCCTGACTTTC.

This clonotype was detected ten times or more. The chain recombines TRBV7-8 with TRBJ2-3; tentative D call: TRBD2 (7 bases). The CDR3 has 15 amino acids. The germline CDR1 and CDR2 sequences are SGHVS and FQNEAQ. Trimming took 5 bases from V and 4 from J, leaving 16 bases between them. The CDR3 nucleotides are TGTGCCAGCAGCCCTAAAGGGGGGAGGGCAGATACGCAGTATTTT. As protein: CASSPKGGRADTQYF.